The 3 T cell receptor beta chains below come from one sample, sequenced in a study of blood T cell repertoires in COVID-19 (dated by TCRdb to about 2020). The library came from the immunoSEQ multiplex PCR assay. TCRdb re-hosts the immuneACCESS table, in-frame sequences only. Its copies lack some clones; in the studies checked, an unresolved V gene accounts for under half of them, and the cause for the rest is not known. This sample comprises roughly 190,000 clones, 75% to 90% of them detected only once. The top ten clonotypes cover about 6.3% of the sample. Sequencing was carried out using peripheral blood. These TCRs come from a man aged 55 to 70 with acute or convalescent COVID-19.

This clone appeared a few times. This chain uses TRBV7-9 with TRBJ1-1; possible D gene TRBD1, 5 bases. Trimming cost V 5 bases and J 8 bases, with 6 bases left between them. The CDR3 sequence is 10 residues long. Germline loops: CDR1 SEHNR, CDR2 FQNEAQ (reference sequence). The CDR3 DNA reads as TGTGCCAGCAGCGGGGGGGAAGCTTTCTTT. It translates to CASSGGEAFF.

The rearrangement joins TRBV2 to TRBJ1-1; 7 nucleotides agree with TRBD1. After removal of 7 bases from V and 12 bases from J, the junction contained 14 bases not matched to a gene. There are 13 residues in the CDR3. The germline V gene has CDR1 SNHLY and CDR2 FYNNEI. CDR3 loop: CASTLFTGQVPFF. For the CDR3, the DNA is TGTGCCAGCACCCTATTTACAGGACAGGTGCCTTTCTTT.

This chain links TRBV11-3 with TRBJ2-7; the match to TRBD1 covers 10 bases. V was clipped by 4 bases and J by 12 bases; unmatched bases: 15. The CDR3 is 15 residues long. CDR1 and CDR2 from the germline V gene are SGHNT and YENEEA. CDR3 nucleotides: TGTGCCAGCAGCTCCTCGGGGAAAGACAGGGGGCGACCGTACTTC. It translates to CASSSSGKDRGRPYF.